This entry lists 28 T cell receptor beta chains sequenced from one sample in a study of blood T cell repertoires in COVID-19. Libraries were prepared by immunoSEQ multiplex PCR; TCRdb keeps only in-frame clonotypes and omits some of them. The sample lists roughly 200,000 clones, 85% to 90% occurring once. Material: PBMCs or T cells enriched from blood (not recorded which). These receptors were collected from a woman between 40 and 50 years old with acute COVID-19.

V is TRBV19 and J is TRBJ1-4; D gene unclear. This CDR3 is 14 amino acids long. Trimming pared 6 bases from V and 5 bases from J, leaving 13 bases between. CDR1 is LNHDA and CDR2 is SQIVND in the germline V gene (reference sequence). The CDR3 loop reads CASSPLGGNEKLFF. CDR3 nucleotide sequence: TGTGCCAGTAGCCCCTTGGGCGGGAATGAAAAACTGTTTTTT.

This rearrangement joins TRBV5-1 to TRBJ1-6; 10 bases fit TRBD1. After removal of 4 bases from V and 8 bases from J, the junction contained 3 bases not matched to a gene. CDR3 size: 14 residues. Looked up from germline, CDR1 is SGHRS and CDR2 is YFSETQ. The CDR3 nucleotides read TGCGCCAGCAGCACGGACAGGGGGTATTCACCCCTCCACTTT. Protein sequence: CASSTDRGYSPLHF.

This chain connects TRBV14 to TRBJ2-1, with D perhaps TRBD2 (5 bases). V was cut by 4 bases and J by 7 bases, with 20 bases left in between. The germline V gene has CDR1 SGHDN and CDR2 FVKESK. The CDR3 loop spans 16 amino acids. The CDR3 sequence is CASSPTRWSGKNEQFF. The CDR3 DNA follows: TGTGCCAGCAGCCCGACCCGCTGGTCGGGGAAGAATGAGCAGTTCTTC.

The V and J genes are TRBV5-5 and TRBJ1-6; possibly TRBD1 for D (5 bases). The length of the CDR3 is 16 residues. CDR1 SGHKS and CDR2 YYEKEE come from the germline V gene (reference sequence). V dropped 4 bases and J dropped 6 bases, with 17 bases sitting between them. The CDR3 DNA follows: TGTGCCAGCAGCGCGGGACCCACCGAGGGTAATTCACCCCTCCACTTT. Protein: CASSAGPTEGNSPLHF.

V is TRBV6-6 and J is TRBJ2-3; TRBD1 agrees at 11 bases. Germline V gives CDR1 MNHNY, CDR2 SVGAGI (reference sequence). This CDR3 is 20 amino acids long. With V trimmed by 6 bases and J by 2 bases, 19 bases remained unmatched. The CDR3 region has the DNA TGTGCCAGCAGCCACAGTACGCCGGACAGGGGGCGAACATTCACAGATACGCAGTATTTT. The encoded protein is CASSHSTPDRGRTFTDTQYF.

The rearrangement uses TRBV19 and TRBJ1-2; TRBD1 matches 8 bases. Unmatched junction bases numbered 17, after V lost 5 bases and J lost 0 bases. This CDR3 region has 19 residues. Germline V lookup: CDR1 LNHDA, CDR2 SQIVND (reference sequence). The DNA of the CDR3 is TGTGCCAGTAGTGTCCGGGACAGGTCTTATTCGTTAGCTAACTATGGCTACACCTTC. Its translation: CASSVRDRSYSLANYGYTF.

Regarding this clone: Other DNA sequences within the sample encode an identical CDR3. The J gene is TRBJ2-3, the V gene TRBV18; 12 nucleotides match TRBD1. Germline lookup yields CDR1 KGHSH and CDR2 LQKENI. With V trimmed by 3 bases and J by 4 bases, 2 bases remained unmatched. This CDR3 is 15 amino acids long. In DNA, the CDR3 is TGTGCCAGCTCACCGGGACAGGGGGCCGCAGATACGCAGTATTTT. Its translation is CASSPGQGAADTQYF.

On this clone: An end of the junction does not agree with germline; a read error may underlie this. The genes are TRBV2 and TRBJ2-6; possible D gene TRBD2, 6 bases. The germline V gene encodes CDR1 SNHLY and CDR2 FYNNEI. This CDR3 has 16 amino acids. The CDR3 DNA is TGTGCCAGTAGGGGCGGGGCCTCCTCTGTGGCCAACGTCCTGACTTTC. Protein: CASRGGASSVANVLTF.

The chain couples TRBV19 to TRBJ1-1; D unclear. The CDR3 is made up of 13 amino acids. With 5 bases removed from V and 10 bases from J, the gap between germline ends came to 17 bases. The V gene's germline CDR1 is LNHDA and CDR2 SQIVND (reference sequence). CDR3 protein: CASSLGRGSSAFF. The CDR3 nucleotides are TGTGCCAGTAGTCTGGGTCGAGGGTCGTCAGCTTTCTTT. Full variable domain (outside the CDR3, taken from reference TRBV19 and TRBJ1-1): DGGITQSPKYLFRKEGQNVTLSCEQNLNHDAMYWYRQDPGQGLRLIYYSQIVNDFQKGDIAEGYSVSREKKESFPLTVTSAQKNPTAFYLCASSLGRGSSAFFGQGTRLTVV.

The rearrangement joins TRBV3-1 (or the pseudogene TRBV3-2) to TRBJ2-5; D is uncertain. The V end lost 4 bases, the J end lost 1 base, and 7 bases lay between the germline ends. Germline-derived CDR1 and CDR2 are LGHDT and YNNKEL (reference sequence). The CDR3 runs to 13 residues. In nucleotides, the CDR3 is TGTGCCAGCAGCCCCCCCGGCCAAGAGACCCAGTACTTC. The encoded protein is CASSPPGQETQYF.

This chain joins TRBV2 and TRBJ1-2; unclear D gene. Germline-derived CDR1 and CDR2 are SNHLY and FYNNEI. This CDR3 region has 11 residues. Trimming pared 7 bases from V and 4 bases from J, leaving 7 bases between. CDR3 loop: CASTLGYGYTF. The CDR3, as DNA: TGTGCCAGCACTCTCGGCTATGGCTACACCTTC.

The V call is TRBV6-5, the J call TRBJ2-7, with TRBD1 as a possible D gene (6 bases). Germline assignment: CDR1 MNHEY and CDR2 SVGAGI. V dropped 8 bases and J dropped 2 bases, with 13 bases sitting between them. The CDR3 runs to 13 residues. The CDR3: CASSRQEAYEQYF. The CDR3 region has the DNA TGTGCCAGCTCCCGACAGGAGGCCTACGAGCAGTACTTC.

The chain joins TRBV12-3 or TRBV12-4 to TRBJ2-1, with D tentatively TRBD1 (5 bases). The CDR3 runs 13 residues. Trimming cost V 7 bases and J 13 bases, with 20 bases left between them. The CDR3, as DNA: TGTGCCAGCACCCTAGGGGCAGGCCCCAATCAGTTCTTC. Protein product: CASTLGAGPNQFF.

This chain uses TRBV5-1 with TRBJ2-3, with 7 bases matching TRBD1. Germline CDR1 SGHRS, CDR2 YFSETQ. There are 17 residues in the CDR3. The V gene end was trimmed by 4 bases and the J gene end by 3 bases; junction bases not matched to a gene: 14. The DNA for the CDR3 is TGCGCCAGCAGCCCTAGACAGGGATACGGTCGGACAGATACGCAGTATTTT. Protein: CASSPRQGYGRTDTQYF.

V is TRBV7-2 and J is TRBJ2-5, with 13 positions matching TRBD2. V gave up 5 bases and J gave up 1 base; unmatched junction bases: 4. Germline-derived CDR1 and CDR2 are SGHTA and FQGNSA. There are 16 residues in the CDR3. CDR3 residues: CASSHRLAGGQETQYF. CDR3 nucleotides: TGTGCCAGCAGCCACCGACTAGCGGGGGGCCAAGAGACCCAGTACTTC. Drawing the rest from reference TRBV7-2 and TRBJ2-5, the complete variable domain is GAGVSQSPSNKVTEKGKDVELRCDPISGHTALYWYRQSLGQGLEFLIYFQGNSAPDKSGLPSDRFSAERTGGSVSTLTIQRTQQEDSAVYLCASSHRLAGGQETQYFGPGTRLLVL.

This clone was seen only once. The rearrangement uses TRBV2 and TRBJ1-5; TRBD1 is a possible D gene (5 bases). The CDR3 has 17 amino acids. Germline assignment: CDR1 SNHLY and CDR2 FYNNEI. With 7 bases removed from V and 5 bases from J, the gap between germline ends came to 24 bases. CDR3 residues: CASTYSQGGFNDQPQHF. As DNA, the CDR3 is TGTGCCAGCACCTACTCCCAGGGAGGGTTTAATGATCAGCCCCAGCATTTT.

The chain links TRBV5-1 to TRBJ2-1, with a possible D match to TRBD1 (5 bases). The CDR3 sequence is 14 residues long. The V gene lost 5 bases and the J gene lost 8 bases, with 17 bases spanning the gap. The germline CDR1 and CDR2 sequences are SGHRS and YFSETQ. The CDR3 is CASRSAGSVDEQFF. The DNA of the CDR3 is TGCGCCAGCAGGAGTGCAGGGTCAGTGGATGAGCAGTTCTTC.

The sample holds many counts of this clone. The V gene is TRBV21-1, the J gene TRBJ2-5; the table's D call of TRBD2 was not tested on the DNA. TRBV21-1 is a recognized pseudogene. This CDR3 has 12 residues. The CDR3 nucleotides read TGTGCCGGCAGGCTGAGGGCAGAGACCCAGTACTTC. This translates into CAGRLRAETQYF.

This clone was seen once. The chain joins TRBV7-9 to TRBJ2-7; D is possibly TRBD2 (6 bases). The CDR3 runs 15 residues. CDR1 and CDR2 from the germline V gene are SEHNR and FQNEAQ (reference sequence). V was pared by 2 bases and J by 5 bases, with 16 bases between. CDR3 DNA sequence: TGTGCCAGCAGCTTATCTCCGGGAGAGTCACACGAGCAGTACTTC. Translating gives CASSLSPGESHEQYF.

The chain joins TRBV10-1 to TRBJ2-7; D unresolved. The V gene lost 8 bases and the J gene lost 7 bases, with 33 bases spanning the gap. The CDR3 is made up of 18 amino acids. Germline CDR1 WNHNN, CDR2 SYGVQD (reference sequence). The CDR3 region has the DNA TGCGCCAGCCGTCGCCCACTCTGTCCGGAGCCAGCCCTACGAGAGCAGTACTTC. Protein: CASRRPLCPEPALREQYF.

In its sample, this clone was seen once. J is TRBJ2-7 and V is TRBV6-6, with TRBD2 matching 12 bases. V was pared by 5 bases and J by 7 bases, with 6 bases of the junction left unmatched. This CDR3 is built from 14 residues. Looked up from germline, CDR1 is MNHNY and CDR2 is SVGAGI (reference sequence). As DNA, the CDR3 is TGTGCCAGCAGTCAACTAGCGGGAGGTCGAGAGCAGTACTTC. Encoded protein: CASSQLAGGREQYF.

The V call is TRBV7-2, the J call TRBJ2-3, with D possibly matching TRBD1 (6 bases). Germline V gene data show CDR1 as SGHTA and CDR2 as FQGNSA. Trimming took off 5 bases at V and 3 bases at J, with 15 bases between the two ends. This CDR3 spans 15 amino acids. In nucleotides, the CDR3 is TGTGCCAGCAGCCAGGGACCTCAGGGGACAGATACGCAGTATTTT. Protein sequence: CASSQGPQGTDTQYF.

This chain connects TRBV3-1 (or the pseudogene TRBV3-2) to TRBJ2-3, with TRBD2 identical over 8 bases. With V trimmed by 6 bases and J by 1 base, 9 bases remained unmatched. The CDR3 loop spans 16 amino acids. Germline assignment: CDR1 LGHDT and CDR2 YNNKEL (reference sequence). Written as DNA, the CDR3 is TGTGCCAGCAGAGCAAGGGGACTAGGTGGCACAGATACGCAGTATTTT. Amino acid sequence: CASRARGLGGTDTQYF.

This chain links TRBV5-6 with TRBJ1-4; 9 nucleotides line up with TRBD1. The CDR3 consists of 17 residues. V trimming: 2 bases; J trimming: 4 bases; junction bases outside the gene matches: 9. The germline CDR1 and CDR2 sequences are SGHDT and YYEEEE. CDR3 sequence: CASSLGQGTHRNEKLFF. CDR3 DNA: TGTGCCAGCAGCTTAGGACAGGGGACCCACCGTAATGAAAAACTGTTTTTT.

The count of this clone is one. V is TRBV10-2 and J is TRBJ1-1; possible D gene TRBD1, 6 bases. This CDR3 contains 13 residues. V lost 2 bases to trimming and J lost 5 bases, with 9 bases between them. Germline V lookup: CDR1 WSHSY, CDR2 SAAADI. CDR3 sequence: CASSEGGWTEAFF. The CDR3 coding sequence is TGCGCCAGCAGTGAGGGGGGCTGGACTGAAGCTTTCTTT.

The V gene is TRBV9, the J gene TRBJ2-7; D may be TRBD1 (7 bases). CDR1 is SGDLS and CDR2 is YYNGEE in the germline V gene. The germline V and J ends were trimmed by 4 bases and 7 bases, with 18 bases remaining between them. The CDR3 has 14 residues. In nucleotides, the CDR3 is TGTGCCAGCAGCCCAGGGGGGATGTGGGGAGAGCAGTACTTC. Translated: CASSPGGMWGEQYF.

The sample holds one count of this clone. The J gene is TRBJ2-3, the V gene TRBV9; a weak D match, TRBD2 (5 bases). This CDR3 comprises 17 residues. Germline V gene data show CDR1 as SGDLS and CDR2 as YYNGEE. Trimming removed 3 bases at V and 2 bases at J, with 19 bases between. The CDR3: CASSAFSGGLTTDTQYF. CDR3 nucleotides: TGTGCCAGCAGCGCCTTCAGCGGCGGGTTAACCACAGATACGCAGTATTTT.

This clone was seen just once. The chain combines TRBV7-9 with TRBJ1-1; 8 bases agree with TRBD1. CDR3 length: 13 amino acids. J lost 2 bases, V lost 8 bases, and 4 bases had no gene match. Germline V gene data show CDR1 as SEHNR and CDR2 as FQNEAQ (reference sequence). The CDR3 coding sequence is TGTGCCAGCGTGGACAGGGTAAACACTGAAGCTTTCTTT. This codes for CASVDRVNTEAFF.